A single sample gave rise to the 5 T cell receptor beta chains below, sequenced in a study of Tregs in tolerant kidney transplant recipients. The assay was immunoSEQ multiplex PCR, and TCRdb's table has in-frame clones only and misses some. The sample totals under 35,000 clones. The input for sequencing was CD8+ T cells from blood, taken before the transplant. The receptors were gathered from a human donor who received a combined kidney and bone marrow transplant.

On this clone: The read halts 3 residues ahead of the CDR3 end, with the missing end drawn from the germline J gene. J is TRBJ1-5 and V is TRBV19; TRBD1 matches 9 bases. V was pared by 5 bases and J by 2 bases, with 10 bases of the junction left unmatched. Germline V gene sequence: CDR1 LNHDA, CDR2 SQIVND (reference sequence). The length of the CDR3 is 17 residues. The CDR3 DNA, read in part, is TGTGCCAGTAGTGAGGGACAGGGCCTGGTGGGCAATCAGCCC. Translation: CASSEGQGLVGNQP. The entire CDR3 reads CASSEGQGLVGNQPQHF.

As concerns this clone: With the read ending 3 residues before the CDR3 end, the germline J gene is used to fill in that end. The chain combines TRBV7-3 with TRBJ2-1; TRBD2 agrees at 8 bases. The length of the CDR3 is 15 residues. In germline, CDR1 is SGHTA, CDR2 FQGTGA. The V gene end was trimmed by 3 bases and the J gene end by 3 bases; junction bases not matched to a gene: 4. This chain's CDR3 is CASSFEAGDYNEQFF. CDR3 DNA, as far as it was read: TGTGCCAGCAGCTTCGAAGCGGGAGACTACAATGAG.

On this clone: The CDR3 is cut off 3 residues early in the read; its end comes from the germline J gene. The chain carries TRBV6-2 or TRBV6-3 and TRBJ2-7; D remains unclear. The CDR3 contains 12 residues. Trimming shortened V by 1 base and J by 5 bases, and 6 bases separated the two germline ends. CDR1 and CDR2 from the germline V gene are MNHEY and SVGEGT. This CDR3 is CASSYFQNEQYF. CDR3 bases read: TGTGCCAGCAGTTACTTTCAGAACGAG.

Concerning this clone itself: The read falls 3 residues short of the CDR3 end, and the missing part is taken from the germline J gene. The chain links TRBV6-2 or TRBV6-3 to TRBJ2-3; 7 nucleotides match TRBD2. The CDR3 is made up of 17 amino acids. The germline CDR1 and CDR2 sequences are MNHEY and SVGEGT. The J segment lost 0 bases and the V segment lost 2 bases, leaving 8 bases of the junction unmatched. This chain's CDR3 is CASSYPLTSRSTDTQYF. Partial CDR3 DNA: TGTGCCAGCAGTTACCCCCTGACTAGCCGAAGCACAGATACG.

A note on this clone: With the read ending 3 residues before the CDR3 end, the germline J gene is used to fill in that end. The chain links TRBV19 to TRBJ1-5; unclear D gene. Trimming took off 3 bases at V and 3 bases at J, with 12 bases between the two ends. The CDR3 is 15 residues long. Germline lookup yields CDR1 LNHDA and CDR2 SQIVND (reference sequence). CDR3 region: CASSILPGFNQPQHF. Partial CDR3 DNA: TGTGCCAGTAGTATTCTCCCGGGGTTCAATCAGCCC.